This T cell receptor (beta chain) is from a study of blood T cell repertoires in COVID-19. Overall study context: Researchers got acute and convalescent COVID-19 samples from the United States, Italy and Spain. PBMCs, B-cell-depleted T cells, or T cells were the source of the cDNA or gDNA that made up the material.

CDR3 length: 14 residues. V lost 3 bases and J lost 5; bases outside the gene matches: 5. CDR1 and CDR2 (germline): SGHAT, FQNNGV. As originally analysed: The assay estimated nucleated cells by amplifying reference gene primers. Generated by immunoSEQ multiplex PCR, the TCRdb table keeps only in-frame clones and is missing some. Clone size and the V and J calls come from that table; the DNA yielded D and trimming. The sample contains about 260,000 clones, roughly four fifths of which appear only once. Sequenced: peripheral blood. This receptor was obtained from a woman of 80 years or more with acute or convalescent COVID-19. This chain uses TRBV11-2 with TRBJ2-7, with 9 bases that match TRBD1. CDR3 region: CASSFGQGINEQYF. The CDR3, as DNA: TGTGCCAGCAGCTTCGGACAGGGGATCAACGAGCAGTACTTC.